This T cell receptor beta chain was identified in a study of HIV-infected patients and healthy controls. Study-wide findings and caveats: Compared with healthy controls, HIV-infected patients showed less CDR3 sharing between individuals. Mean usage of eight alpha and eight beta V genes differed significantly in HIV-infected patients versus controls.

No cell fractionation was done, so the repertoire covers all unsorted peripheral blood T cells. The CDR3 contains 18 residues. V lost 3 bases and J lost 2, with 19 bases in between. Looked up from germline, CDR1 is KGHSH and CDR2 is LQKENI. This clonotype was observed a few times. What it binds is not known. Alpha and beta constant-region primers primed reverse transcription of about 500 ng RNA. Each of the alpha and beta chains got its own library through chain-specific third strand synthesis with indices. Ligation attached cDNA to a 5' RACE adapter that carried a random hexamer and SP2 site. MiXCR was run by TCRdb on the 5' RACE reads, yielding one entry per CDR3 protein. The table shows 7,500 or so distinct CDR3 sequences, with 8% to 10% occurring only once.

Sample: blood, taken before antiretroviral therapy. This sequence originates from an adult with HIV infection. This rearrangement joins TRBV18 to TRBJ2-2; D is possibly TRBD2 (7 bases). This CDR3 is CASSPKIFGGPNTGELFF. The CDR3, as DNA: TGTGCCAGCTCACCCAAAATCTTCGGGGGGCCTAACACCGGGGAGCTGTTTTTT.